The rows below give T cell receptor beta chains drawn from one sample of a study of T cells expressing NK-cell markers. TCRdb re-called the 5' RACE reads, yielding one record per CDR3 amino acid sequence without DNA. The sample table sets out 300,000 to 450,000 distinct CDR3 sequences. The specimen was blood T cells: a sorted CD56 or NKG2C T cell subset, CD4+ or CD8+ T cells, or bulk PBMC T cells (not recorded which). The origin of the receptors is a man aged 18-70 years in good health. Both conserved end residues are part of each CDR3. Each record gives: V gene, J gene, CDR3 protein.

v_call: TRBV6-1; j_call: TRBJ2-7; cdr3_aa: CASSEKLTGRAYEQYF
v_call: TRBV18; j_call: TRBJ1-1; cdr3_aa: CASSRVEGTEAFF
v_call: TRBV5-1; j_call: TRBJ2-3; cdr3_aa: CASTSWTSGHTDTQYF
v_call: TRBV29-1; j_call: TRBJ1-4; cdr3_aa: CSVGKATNEKLFF
v_call: TRBV6-1; j_call: TRBJ1-5; cdr3_aa: CASRETPLDRNQPQHF
v_call: TRBV14; j_call: TRBJ1-2; cdr3_aa: CASSQTTGYGYTF
v_call: TRBV6-5; j_call: TRBJ2-1; cdr3_aa: CASSYQATYNEQFF
v_call: TRBV6-1; j_call: TRBJ1-4; cdr3_aa: CASRALTTSEKLFF
v_call: TRBV12-5; j_call: TRBJ2-3; cdr3_aa: CASGLSWTGRTTDTQYF
v_call: TRBV30; j_call: TRBJ2-1; cdr3_aa: CAWNRDYNNEQFF
v_call: TRBV7-2; j_call: TRBJ2-7; cdr3_aa: CASSSRMGQGTAYEQYF
v_call: TRBV15; j_call: TRBJ1-1; cdr3_aa: CATRKGHSNTEAFF
v_call: TRBV12-3/TRBV12-4; j_call: TRBJ2-3; cdr3_aa: CASSLAGRSTDTQYF
v_call: TRBV5-1; j_call: TRBJ2-1; cdr3_aa: CASSLAEGAAYNEQFF
v_call: TRBV20-1; j_call: TRBJ1-2; cdr3_aa: CSALPRPGVTGYTF
v_call: TRBV6-5; j_call: TRBJ1-1; cdr3_aa: CASSYVGEAFF
v_call: TRBV18; j_call: TRBJ2-1; cdr3_aa: CASSEAGTFYNEQFF
v_call: TRBV11-2; j_call: TRBJ1-5; cdr3_aa: CASSSGGDQPQHF
v_call: TRBV7-9; j_call: TRBJ1-5; cdr3_aa: CASSSGQGYSNQPQHF
v_call: TRBV28; j_call: TRBJ1-3; cdr3_aa: CASSSTGFGGNTIYF
v_call: TRBV5-5; j_call: TRBJ1-2; cdr3_aa: CASSLSSSYTF
v_call: TRBV20-1; j_call: TRBJ1-5; cdr3_aa: CSARRAGGGGQPQHF